By share, the clone carrying this TCR beta chain ranks as medium-sized. The data were taken from a study of memory CD4+ T cells and cytomegalovirus serostatus. About the research overall: Healthy Belgian adult donors included under ten CMV-positive and 24 CMV-negative people.

The repertoire was sequenced with immunoSEQ multiplex PCR; TCRdb's copy has only in-frame clones and lacks some. The data show tens of thousands of clones, less than 85% seen once. Trimming stripped 0 bases from V and 4 bases from J, with 12 bases between. CDR3 size: 15 residues. Germline-derived CDR1 and CDR2 are SGHAT and FQNNGV. Single viable CD3+CD4+CD8-CD45RO+ cells were sorted as the memory CD4+ T cells. The gene calls are TRBV11-2 and TRBJ1-1, with D maybe TRBD1 (5 bases). The sequenced material came from memory CD4+ T cells from blood. The clonotype originates from an adult in good health and CMV-seronegative. Written as DNA, the CDR3 is TGTGCCAGCAGCTTAGAAAATCGGGGGAGCACTGAAGCTTTCTTT. Protein sequence: CASSLENRGSTEAFF.